One and the same sample provided the 21 T cell receptor beta chains below, sequenced in a study of cytomegalovirus exposure and HLA in healthy donors. The PCR ran on 60 Vbeta and 13 Jbeta primers. The repertoire was sequenced with immunoSEQ multiplex PCR; TCRdb's copy has only in-frame clones and lacks some. The data contain about 82,000 clones, 60% to 80% of them singletons. The source material was PBMCs. Receptors originate from a man aged 50-59 years in good health and CMV-seronegative.

On this clone: Compared with germline, one end of the junction differs, possibly owing to a read error. The sample has other DNA sequences that encode this CDR3 too. V gene TRBV7-7 combines with J gene TRBJ2-5; no clear D gene. This CDR3 has 13 amino acids. From germline, CDR1 is SSHAT and CDR2 FNYEAQ (reference sequence). For the CDR3, the DNA is TGTGCTAGCAGCTTACTCGTACGGGAGACCCAGTACTTC. The encoded protein is CASSLLVRETQYF.

The V call is TRBV7-9, the J call TRBJ2-7, with TRBD1 as a possible D gene (6 bases). This CDR3 has 12 amino acids. The germline CDR1 and CDR2 sequences are SEHNR and FQNEAQ (reference sequence). Trimming removed 4 bases at V and 7 bases at J, with 11 bases between. The CDR3 reads CASSSDREEQYF. The CDR3 DNA is TGTGCCAGCAGCTCGGACAGAGAAGAGCAGTACTTC.

V usage is TRBV7-8 and J usage is TRBJ2-1; D may be TRBD1 (6 bases). The CDR3 consists of 17 residues. The ends were cut back, 4 bases at V and 3 bases at J, with 19 bases in the middle. Germline V gives CDR1 SGHVS, CDR2 FQNEAQ. The CDR3 loop reads CASSSVGASGRYNEQFF. The CDR3 nucleotides are TGTGCCAGCAGCTCTGTGGGGGCCTCAGGTCGCTACAATGAGCAGTTCTTC. The complete variable domain, with remaining parts taken from reference TRBV7-8 and TRBJ2-1, reads GAGVSQSPRYKVAKRGQDVALRCDPISGHVSLFWYQQALGQGPEFLTYFQNEAQLDKSGLPSDRFFAERPEGSVSTLKIQRTQQEDSAVYLCASSSVGASGRYNEQFFGPGTRLTVL.

The chain recombines TRBV10-3 with TRBJ1-3; no definite D call. Germline values: CDR1 ENHRY, CDR2 SYGVKD. V was trimmed by 2 bases and J by 2 bases, leaving 10 bases between them. The CDR3 spans 15 residues. The chain's CDR3 is CAISEQRAPGNTIYF. The CDR3 nucleotides read TGTGCCATCAGTGAGCAACGCGCCCCTGGAAACACCATATATTTT.

In its sample, this clone was seen a few times. The chain links TRBV7-8 to TRBJ1-1; a possible D gene is TRBD1 (5 bases). The CDR3 spans 14 residues. Germline CDR1 and CDR2: SGHVS and FQNEAQ. The ends were cut back, 6 bases at V and 2 bases at J, with 13 bases in the middle. The chain's CDR3 is CASRSPGLNTEAFF. In DNA, the CDR3 is TGTGCCAGCAGATCACCGGGACTAAACACTGAAGCTTTCTTT.

This clone was counted only a few times. J is TRBJ2-1 and V is TRBV6-5; D is perhaps TRBD1 (5 bases). Germline V gene sequence: CDR1 MNHEY, CDR2 SVGAGI. V was cut by 2 bases and J by 4 bases, with 12 bases left in between. There are 15 residues in the CDR3. The CDR3 region has the DNA TGTGCCAGCAGTTACGGGCGGACAATTTACAATGAGCAGTTCTTC. This gives the protein CASSYGRTIYNEQFF.

The CDR3 nucleotides are TGTGCCAGCAGTTTAATCTCGGGGGCAGATACGCAGTATTTT. Translation gives CASSLISGADTQYF. The chain carries TRBV28 and TRBJ2-3, with D perhaps TRBD2 (6 bases). Germline V gives CDR1 MDHEN, CDR2 SYDVKM. V was trimmed by 2 bases and J by 4 bases, leaving 10 bases between them. The CDR3 consists of 14 residues.

The gene calls are TRBV11-3 and TRBJ2-1; the D gene is possibly TRBD2 (5 bases). The CDR3 runs to 11 residues. Germline assignment: CDR1 SGHNT and CDR2 YENEEA. Trimming removed 10 bases at V and 11 bases at J, with 15 bases between. CDR3 nucleotide sequence: TGTGCCATAGCTACGGGAAGTAAGCAGTTCTTC. Translation gives CAIATGSKQFF.

The chain recombines TRBV23-1 with TRBJ1-1; D gene ambiguous. TRBV23-1 is an ORF; its function is uncertain. V lost 2 bases, J lost 3 bases, and 16 bases lay in between. The CDR3 consists of 16 residues. This chain's CDR3 is CASSQVASGVDTEAFF. The CDR3 region has the DNA TGCGCCAGCAGTCAAGTCGCGTCCGGGGTCGACACTGAAGCTTTCTTT.

V gene TRBV5-6 combines with J gene TRBJ2-7, with 11 bases matching TRBD1. The CDR3 spans 15 residues. CDR1 and CDR2 from the germline V gene are SGHDT and YYEEEE. V was clipped by 3 bases and J by 4 bases; unmatched bases: 6. CDR3 coding DNA: TGTGCCAGCAGCTACTCAGGACAGGGGGCTTACGAGCAGTACTTC. Its translation: CASSYSGQGAYEQYF. Together with reference TRBV5-6 and TRBJ2-7, the CDR3 gives the full variable domain: DAGVTQSPTHLIKTRGQQVTLRCSPKSGHDTVSWYQQALGQGPQFIFQYYEEEERQRGNFPDRFSGHQFPNYSSELNVNALLLGDSALYLCASSYSGQGAYEQYFGPGTRLTVT.

In its sample, this clone was seen once. The chain uses TRBV5-1 and TRBJ1-2, with D perhaps matching TRBD1 (5 bases). V was pared by 4 bases and J by 5 bases, with 15 bases between. The CDR3 contains 14 residues. Germline V gene sequence: CDR1 SGHRS, CDR2 YFSETQ. CDR3 region: CASSQSQGGYGYTF. CDR3 sequence (DNA): TGCGCCAGCAGCCAGAGTCAGGGTGGATATGGCTACACCTTC.

J is TRBJ2-4 and V is TRBV4-1; 7 positions match TRBD1. This CDR3 is built from 17 residues. J gave up 0 bases and V 1 base, and 6 bases lay outside the gene matches. The germline V gene has CDR1 MGHRA and CDR2 YSYEKL. The chain's CDR3 is CASSQVSGQLAKNIQYF. CDR3 nucleotides: TGCGCCAGCAGCCAAGTTTCGGGACAGCTAGCCAAAAACATTCAGTACTTC.

V is TRBV5-6 and J is TRBJ1-5; the match to TRBD1 covers 9 bases. This CDR3 comprises 16 residues. J gave up 4 bases and V 4 bases, and 9 bases lay outside the gene matches. The germline V gene encodes CDR1 SGHDT and CDR2 YYEEEE. CDR3 in DNA: TGTGCCAGCAGCCTATTGGGACAGGGAGGTAATCAGCCCCAGCATTTT. It specifies CASSLLGQGGNQPQHF.

The chain joins TRBV30 to TRBJ1-3; D unclear. The length of the CDR3 is 15 residues. V lost 3 bases and J lost 0, with 12 bases in between. The germline V gene has CDR1 GTSNPN and CDR2 SVGIG (reference sequence). The CDR3 coding sequence is TGTGCCTGGAGGAGGACGGGATTCTCTGGAAACACCATATATTTT. It encodes CAWRRTGFSGNTIYF.

The gene calls are TRBV5-1 and TRBJ2-3; TRBD2 aligns across 10 bases. Germline assignment: CDR1 SGHRS and CDR2 YFSETQ. V lost 0 bases to trimming and J lost 2 bases; unmatched junction nucleotides: 6. The CDR3 covers 17 residues. The CDR3 loop reads CASSLGWTSGDTDTQYF. The DNA of the CDR3 is TGCGCCAGCAGCTTGGGCTGGACTAGCGGAGACACAGATACGCAGTATTTT. Full variable domain (outside the CDR3, taken from reference TRBV5-1 and TRBJ2-3): KAGVTQTPRYLIKTRGQQVTLSCSPISGHRSVSWYQQTPGQGLQFLFEYFSETQRNKGNFPGRFSGRQFSNSRSEMNVSTLELGDSALYLCASSLGWTSGDTDTQYFGPGTRLTVL.

This clone was seen a few times. The chain has TRBV9 and TRBJ2-7, with D maybe TRBD2 (5 bases). This CDR3 region has 14 residues. Looked up from germline, CDR1 is SGDLS and CDR2 is YYNGEE. V shed 3 bases and J shed 6 bases, with 16 bases lying between them. CDR3 sequence reads: CASSAQPRVGEQYF. The CDR3 region has the DNA TGTGCCAGCAGCGCTCAACCGCGGGTGGGCGAGCAGTACTTC.

Remarks on this clone: The sample carries other DNA sequences with the same CDR3. The rearrangement joins TRBV18 to TRBJ1-1, with D possibly being TRBD1 (6 bases). The germline V and J ends were trimmed by 2 bases and 0 bases, with 10 bases remaining between them. The CDR3 is made up of 15 amino acids. In germline, CDR1 is KGHSH, CDR2 LQKENI. CDR3 sequence reads: CASSPIRGLNTEAFF. The CDR3 coding sequence is TGTGCCAGCTCACCAATAAGGGGGTTGAACACTGAAGCTTTCTTT.

This sequence joins TRBV5-8 and TRBJ2-5, with D tentatively TRBD2 (5 bases). The ends were cut back, 4 bases at V and 3 bases at J, with 16 bases in the middle. The CDR3 runs 15 residues. Germline V gives CDR1 SGHTS, CDR2 YDEGEE. The CDR3 is CASSPRGLNKETQYF. CDR3 coding DNA: TGTGCCAGCAGCCCAAGAGGGCTGAACAAAGAGACCCAGTACTTC.

This clone was recorded once. J is TRBJ2-5 and V is TRBV7-8; a possible D gene is TRBD2 (6 bases). The DNA end favors TRBJ2-7, so the J call may be wrong. This CDR3 contains 14 residues. Germline CDR1 and CDR2: SGHVS and FQNEAQ. The CDR3, as DNA: TGTGCCAGCAGCTTAGGGACTAACTCCTACGAGCAGTACTTC. Translated: CASSLGTNSYEQYF.

This chain connects TRBV6-1 to TRBJ1-1; 8 nucleotides agree with TRBD1. Trimming took 5 bases from V and 0 from J; bases not matched to a gene: 5. Germline-derived CDR1 and CDR2 are MNHNS and SASEGT. The CDR3 has 15 residues. The CDR3 spells CASSRPGQVNTEAFF. DNA of the CDR3: TGTGCCAGCAGTAGACCGGGACAGGTGAACACTGAAGCTTTCTTT.

The rearrangement joins TRBV9 to TRBJ1-2; D not certain. This CDR3 has 17 amino acids. The V gene lost 0 bases and the J gene lost 1 base, with 16 bases spanning the gap. Germline V gene sequence: CDR1 SGDLS, CDR2 YYNGEE. CDR3 nucleotides: TGTGCCAGCAGCGTAGCTACCGATTACGAGAGTAACTATGGCTACACCTTC. This gives the protein CASSVATDYESNYGYTF.